This TCR beta chain was observed in a study of shared clonotypes between healthy human individuals. Study-level information: Donor composition was a couple of women and a few men, aged 18 to 49.

Deep-level running was used for the assay. The authors split each subset's genomic DNA evenly across several immunoSEQ plates. Using immunoSEQ multiplex PCR, the repertoire was profiled, and TCRdb retains in-frame clones only, with some absent. The table records hundreds of thousands of clones, roughly 80% of them present only once. General observations from the study: Exclusively blood specimens were collected; tissue repertoires likely differ.

Worth noting for this clone: Antigen specificity is unknown.

The specimen was PBMCs. The sequence was collected from a woman aged 40 to 50 in good health. Some clones in this sample may be carry-over from other donors' samples.

CDR3 sequence: CASSRTGFPSYEQYF. The CDR3 region has the DNA TGTGCCAGCAGTCGGACAGGTTTTCCCTCCTACGAGCAGTACTTC. J is TRBJ2-7 and V is TRBV6-1, with 7 bases aligning to TRBD1. The junction had 7 bases not matched to a gene; V was cut back by 5 bases and J by 0 bases. The CDR3 is made up of 15 amino acids. Germline V gives CDR1 MNHNS, CDR2 SASEGT.